The T cell receptor (beta chain) under discussion was sequenced for a study of blood T cell repertoires in COVID-19. Study in general: From the United States, Italy and Spain came samples of acute and convalescent COVID-19.

Germline V gives CDR1 GTSNPN, CDR2 SVGIG (reference sequence). V lost 0 bases to trimming and J lost 1 base, with 16 bases between them. The CDR3 has 17 residues. The table came from immunoSEQ multiplex PCR; TCRdb's copy has only in-frame clones and leaves some out. Here the sample spans around 230,000 clones, around 82% being singletons. The chain joins TRBV30 to TRBJ1-5; D is ambiguous. Source material: peripheral blood. The receptor was isolated from a woman aged 40 to 49 with active or convalescent COVID-19. The CDR3 bases are TGTGCCTGGAGTGTACTAGAGGGCCCCGCGAGCAATCAGCCCCAGCATTTT. As protein: CAWSVLEGPASNQPQHF.